These 29 T cell receptor beta chains were all obtained from the same sample, sequenced in a study of cytomegalovirus exposure and HLA in healthy donors (TCRdb year 2017). Preparation of the library involved the immunoSEQ multiplex PCR assay. TCRdb provides this immuneACCESS table in a form limited to in-frame rearrangements. Some clones are lacking; in checked studies, under half of them reflect an unresolved V gene, and why the rest are absent is not known. This sample holds 200,000 to 300,000 clones; around 86% were observed only once. The top ten hold 0.95% to 1.5% of the sample. Sequencing input: PBMCs. The source is a woman younger than 45 in good health and CMV-seropositive.

The J gene is TRBJ1-2, the V gene TRBV7-3; the match to TRBD1 covers 9 bases. Unmatched junction bases numbered 6, after V lost 5 bases and J lost 5 bases. The CDR3 spans 14 residues. CDR1 is SGHTA and CDR2 is FQGTGA in the germline V gene. The CDR3 spells CASSPGTGRYGYTF. The CDR3 DNA follows: TGTGCCAGCAGCCCCGGGACAGGGCGTTATGGCTACACCTTC.

V gene TRBV5-8 combines with J gene TRBJ1-1; D perhaps matches TRBD1 (5 bases). CDR1 and CDR2 from the germline V gene are SGHTS and YDEGEE. Trimming removed 6 bases at V and 4 bases at J, with 10 bases between. This CDR3 contains 12 residues. In nucleotides, the CDR3 is TGTGCCAGCATAAGGGGCCTCACTGAAGCTTTCTTT. It codes for CASIRGLTEAFF.

The V and J genes are TRBV12-5 and TRBJ2-2, with D possibly being TRBD1 (5 bases). Germline-derived CDR1 and CDR2 are LGHNT and FRNRAP. There are 16 residues in the CDR3. The V gene lost 0 bases and the J gene lost 5 bases, with 13 bases spanning the gap. CDR3 sequence reads: CASGLVVGAGTGELFF. CDR3 nucleotides: TGTGCTAGTGGTTTGGTAGTAGGGGCTGGGACCGGGGAGCTGTTTTTT.

J is TRBJ1-2 and V is TRBV25-1; D is uncertain. Per the germline V gene, CDR1 is MGHDK and CDR2 is SYGVNS. The CDR3 runs to 11 residues. Between the trimmed V and J ends, which lost 7 bases and 7 bases, there was a span of 10 bases. CDR3 protein: CASTSPGGYTF. The CDR3, as DNA: TGTGCCAGCACATCGCCCGGTGGCTACACCTTC.

The J gene is TRBJ2-1, the V gene TRBV28; D gene ambiguous. Germline assignment: CDR1 MDHEN and CDR2 SYDVKM. V was trimmed by 7 bases and J by 7 bases, leaving 17 bases between them. The CDR3 contains 14 residues. CDR3 DNA sequence: TGTGCCAGCACCCAGGCAGGATGGTGGAATGAGCAGTTCTTC. Translation: CASTQAGWWNEQFF. Using reference TRBV28 and TRBJ2-1 for the parts outside the CDR3, the full variable domain is DVKVTQSSRYLVKRTGEKVFLECVQDMDHENMFWYRQDPGLGLRLIYFSYDVKMKEKGDIPEGYSVSREKKERFSLILESASTNQTSMYLCASTQAGWWNEQFFGPGTRLTVL.

This chain connects TRBV19 to TRBJ2-7; D gene ambiguous. The CDR3 has 15 amino acids. In germline, CDR1 is LNHDA, CDR2 SQIVND (reference sequence). Trimming cost V 3 bases and J 4 bases, with 16 bases left between them. The CDR3 region is CASSIIVGRDYEQYF. The CDR3 DNA follows: TGTGCCAGTAGTATTATCGTGGGCAGAGATTACGAGCAGTACTTC.

This chain uses TRBV10-2 with TRBJ2-3; D remains ambiguous. The V end lost 6 bases, the J end lost 0 bases, and 10 bases lay between the germline ends. This CDR3 comprises 14 residues. Per the germline V gene, CDR1 is WSHSY and CDR2 is SAAADI. CDR3 region: CASSPPTSTDTQYF. In nucleotides, the CDR3 is TGCGCCAGCAGCCCCCCCACTAGCACAGATACGCAGTATTTT.

V is TRBV20-1 and J is TRBJ1-1; D not certain. Trimming took 6 bases from V and 4 from J, leaving 9 bases between them. In germline, CDR1 is DFQATT, CDR2 SNEGSKA (reference sequence). The CDR3 runs 11 residues. The CDR3 bases are TGCAGTGCGCCGGACTTCACTGAAGCTTTCTTT. Its protein product is CSAPDFTEAFF.

V and J are TRBV28 and TRBJ2-1, with D perhaps matching TRBD2 (6 bases). CDR3 length: 15 amino acids. V was trimmed by 5 bases and J by 9 bases, leaving 20 bases between them. The germline V gene encodes CDR1 MDHEN and CDR2 SYDVKM. CDR3 residues: CASSPRGGALSEQFF. The CDR3 DNA is TGTGCCAGCAGTCCTCGGGGCGGGGCCCTTTCTGAGCAGTTCTTC.

The chain recombines TRBV28 with TRBJ2-1; TRBD2 agrees at 9 bases. Germline V gene lookup returns CDR1 MDHEN and CDR2 SYDVKM. This CDR3 is 15 amino acids long. Trimming took 6 bases from V and 5 from J; bases not matched to a gene: 8. CDR3 bases: TGTGCCAGCAGGCTCCGGACTAGCGTTAACAATGAGCAGTTCTTC. This translates into CASRLRTSVNNEQFF.

This sequence joins TRBV5-1 and TRBJ2-3; the D gene is possibly TRBD2 (5 bases). The CDR3 is 19 amino acids. Trimming cost V 0 bases and J 2 bases, with 22 bases left between them. The germline V gene has CDR1 SGHRS and CDR2 YFSETQ. The CDR3 here is CASSLGPSQDGESTDTQYF. DNA of the CDR3: TGCGCCAGCAGCTTGGGGCCCTCCCAGGATGGGGAGTCCACAGATACGCAGTATTTT.

This clone was found a few times. The gene calls are TRBV27 and TRBJ2-7, with D possibly matching TRBD2 (5 bases). From germline, CDR1 is MNHEY and CDR2 SMNVEV (reference sequence). With 3 bases removed from V and 5 bases from J, the gap between germline ends came to 23 bases. The CDR3 covers 17 residues. CDR3 residues: CASSFSGPGLRGDEQYF. CDR3 coding DNA: TGTGCCAGCAGTTTCTCCGGGCCGGGGTTGCGAGGCGACGAGCAGTACTTC.

Turning to this clone: The junction and the germline gene differ at one end; a read error may be behind it. J is TRBJ1-1 and V is TRBV11-2, with D unresolved. Germline V gene lookup returns CDR1 SGHAT and CDR2 FQNNGV. CDR3 length: 8 amino acids. CDR3 sequence: CASSPEAW. CDR3 coding DNA: TGTGCCAGCAGCCCTGAAGCCTGG.

The chain joins TRBV27 to TRBJ2-1; TRBD1 matches at 10 bases. Trimming took 5 bases from V and 4 from J; bases not matched to a gene: 11. The CDR3 consists of 17 residues. Germline-derived CDR1 and CDR2 are MNHEY and SMNVEV (reference sequence). As DNA, the CDR3 is TGTGCCAGCAGTGCCACCCCTAGGACAGGGGGGTACAATGAGCAGTTCTTC. Its translation is CASSATPRTGGYNEQFF.

The chain recombines TRBV30 with TRBJ1-1, with a tentative D call TRBD1 (5 bases). Trimming removed 0 bases at V and 1 base at J, with 12 bases between. CDR3 size: 15 residues. Germline V gene sequence: CDR1 GTSNPN, CDR2 SVGIG (reference sequence). CDR3 protein: CAWSVMGGWNTEAFF. The CDR3 nucleotides are TGTGCCTGGAGTGTTATGGGGGGATGGAACACTGAAGCTTTCTTT.

The genes are TRBV19 and TRBJ1-4, with D possibly being TRBD1 (6 bases). This CDR3 is built from 11 residues. CDR1 LNHDA and CDR2 SQIVND come from the germline V gene (reference sequence). V lost 7 bases and J lost 11, with 11 bases in between. The CDR3 DNA reads as TGTGCCAGTACCAGGGGAGCGAAACTGTTTTTT. Translating it yields CASTRGAKLFF.

The chain has TRBV7-6 and TRBJ1-2; tentative D call: TRBD1 (6 bases). Trimming stripped 1 base from V and 4 bases from J, with 10 bases between. This CDR3 has 14 residues. CDR1 and CDR2 (germline): SGHVS, FNYEAQ. The chain's CDR3 is CASSLVQGPYGYTF. The CDR3, as DNA: TGTGCCAGCAGCTTAGTCCAGGGGCCCTATGGCTACACCTTC.

The chain uses TRBV7-9 and TRBJ2-7, with 7 nucleotides matching TRBD1. After removal of 1 base from V and 3 bases from J, the junction contained 3 bases not matched to a gene. The CDR3 spans 14 residues. CDR1 and CDR2 (germline): SEHNR, FQNEAQ (reference sequence). CDR3 region: CASSLGGTVYEQYF. The CDR3 nucleotides are TGTGCCAGCAGCTTAGGGGGGACAGTCTACGAGCAGTACTTC.

The chain uses TRBV9 and TRBJ2-7; 9 nucleotides line up with TRBD2. CDR1 SGDLS and CDR2 YYNGEE come from the germline V gene. V lost 3 bases and J lost 2; bases outside the gene matches: 3. The CDR3 totals 14 residues. The CDR3 protein is CASSAGLAAYEQYF. Written as DNA, the CDR3 is TGTGCCAGCAGCGCGGGACTAGCCGCCTACGAGCAGTACTTC.

This clone was picked up a small number of times. V is TRBV15 and J is TRBJ2-4, with 10 bases that match TRBD1. This CDR3 is built from 14 residues. The germline V gene has CDR1 LNHNV and CDR2 YYDKDF (reference sequence). V lost 0 bases to trimming and J lost 11 bases; unmatched junction nucleotides: 4. In DNA form, the CDR3 reads TGTGCCACCAGCAGAGATCAGACAGGGGGCGTTCAGTACTTC. This encodes CATSRDQTGGVQYF.

The chain combines TRBV6-5 with TRBJ2-7; D is possibly TRBD1 (7 bases). Germline-derived CDR1 and CDR2 are MNHEY and SVGAGI. V was trimmed by 0 bases and J by 5 bases, leaving 17 bases between them. The CDR3 has 16 amino acids. CDR3 nucleotide sequence: TGTGCCAGCAGTTACTCCGCTTTGTCAGGGGGGCACGAGCAGTACTTC. Translated, it gives CASSYSALSGGHEQYF.

The chain combines TRBV6-5 with TRBJ2-2; D uncertain. CDR1 is MNHEY and CDR2 is SVGAGI in the germline V gene. The ends were cut back, 7 bases at V and 2 bases at J, with 11 bases in the middle. The CDR3 is 14 amino acids. The CDR3 sequence is CASTRAFNTGELFF. DNA for the CDR3: TGTGCCAGCACAAGAGCTTTCAACACCGGGGAGCTGTTTTTT.

This clone has a single count. This sequence joins TRBV18 and TRBJ2-2; D perhaps matches TRBD2 (5 bases). This CDR3 is built from 14 residues. Germline CDR1 KGHSH, CDR2 LQKENI. V dropped 0 bases and J dropped 5 bases, with 7 bases sitting between them. Here the CDR3 DNA reads TGTGCCAGCTCACCACCGGACTCGACCGGGGAGCTGTTTTTT. It is translated as CASSPPDSTGELFF.

This clone was observed once. V gene TRBV11-2 combines with J gene TRBJ1-5; no reliable D call. The ends were cut back, 4 bases at V and 6 bases at J, with 19 bases in the middle. This CDR3 has 16 residues. CDR1 is SGHAT, CDR2 FQNNGV, per germline. In DNA, the CDR3 is TGTGCCAGCAGCTCCTGGGTACGCGGGATCGGTCAGCCCCAGCATTTT. Amino acids: CASSSWVRGIGQPQHF.

The rearrangement links TRBV2 to TRBJ2-7, with D tentatively TRBD1 (6 bases). The CDR3 runs to 13 residues. Deletions cut 7 bases from V and 0 bases from J, with 10 bases between. Germline V gene data show CDR1 as SNHLY and CDR2 as FYNNEI. CDR3: CASNRELSYEQYF. The DNA of the CDR3 is TGTGCCAGCAACAGGGAACTCTCCTACGAGCAGTACTTC.

The chain uses TRBV7-8 and TRBJ2-5, with D possibly matching TRBD2 (6 bases). Trimming pared 3 bases from V and 4 bases from J, leaving 12 bases between. The germline gives CDR1 SGHVS, CDR2 FQNEAQ. This CDR3 has 14 residues. The CDR3 protein is CASSLETSVETQYF. For the CDR3, the DNA is TGTGCCAGCAGCTTGGAGACTAGTGTAGAGACCCAGTACTTC.

The gene calls are TRBV27 and TRBJ2-7; tentatively, D is TRBD1 (5 bases). Looked up from germline, CDR1 is MNHEY and CDR2 is SMNVEV (reference sequence). Trimming took off 7 bases at V and 2 bases at J, with 24 bases between the two ends. The CDR3 consists of 17 residues. CDR3 DNA: TGTGCCAGCATGGGGCTCACCGGCCTAAACGTACCCTACGAGCAGTACTTC. It codes for CASMGLTGLNVPYEQYF.

The rearrangement uses TRBV5-1 and TRBJ2-3, with 8 bases matching TRBD2. Germline-derived CDR1 and CDR2 are SGHRS and YFSETQ. The J segment lost 4 bases and the V segment lost 1 base, leaving 5 bases of the junction unmatched. CDR3 size: 15 residues. DNA for the CDR3: TGCGCCAGCAGCTTGAGCGGGAGTTTTTCAGATACGCAGTATTTT. Its translation is CASSLSGSFSDTQYF.

The chain uses TRBV19 and TRBJ2-5; TRBD1 might be the D (6 bases). The V gene lost 6 bases and the J gene lost 0 bases, with 14 bases spanning the gap. CDR1 is LNHDA and CDR2 is SQIVND in the germline V gene (reference sequence). This CDR3 region has 15 residues. The DNA of the CDR3 is TGTGCCAGTAGCACAGGGACAATTTACCAAGAGACCCAGTACTTC. Translation gives CASSTGTIYQETQYF.